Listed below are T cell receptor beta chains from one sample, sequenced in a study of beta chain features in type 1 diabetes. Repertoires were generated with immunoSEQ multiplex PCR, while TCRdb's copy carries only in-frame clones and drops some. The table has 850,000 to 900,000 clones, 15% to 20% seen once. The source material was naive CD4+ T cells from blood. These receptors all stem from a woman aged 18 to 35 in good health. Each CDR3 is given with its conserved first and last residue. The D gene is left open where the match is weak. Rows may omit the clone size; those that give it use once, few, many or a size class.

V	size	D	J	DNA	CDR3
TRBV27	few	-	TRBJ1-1	TGTGCCAGCAGAAAGGGGGGATCGAACACTGAAGCTTTCTTT	CASRKGGSNTEAFF
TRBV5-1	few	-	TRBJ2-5	TGCGCCAGCAGCTTGAACTACAGGGTACAAGAGACCCAGTACTTC	CASSLNYRVQETQYF
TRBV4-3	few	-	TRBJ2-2	TGCGCCAGCAGCCAATCCCCTATGAACACCGGGGAGCTGTTTTTT	CASSQSPMNTGELFF
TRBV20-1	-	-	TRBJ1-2	TGCAGTGCTAGCTGGGGCTATGGCTACACCTTC	CSASWGYGYTF
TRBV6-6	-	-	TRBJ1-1	TGTGCCAGCAGCCGCGGACACAGGACTGGGAACACTGAAGCTTTCTTT	CASSRGHRTGNTEAFF
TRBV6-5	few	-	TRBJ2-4	TGTGCCAGCAGTGATTCCACCGGGAGAAACATTCAGTACTTC	CASSDSTGRNIQYF
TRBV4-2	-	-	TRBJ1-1	TGTGCCAGCAGCCAAGAAAGTGGGTCGTCTGAAGCTTTCTTT	CASSQESGSSEAFF
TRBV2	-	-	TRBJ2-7	TGTGCCAGCAGTGAAGTAGCTTGGGTAAGCGAGCAGTACTTC	CASSEVAWVSEQYF
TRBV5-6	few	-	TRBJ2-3	TGTGCCAGCAGCTTGGCCCCCCTAAACACAGATACGCAGTATTTT	CASSLAPLNTDTQYF
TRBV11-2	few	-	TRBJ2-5	TGTGCCAGCAGCTCTATCCGGACTGGGCCAGAGACCCAGTACTTC	CASSSIRTGPETQYF
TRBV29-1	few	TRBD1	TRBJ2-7	TGCAGCGCCGACCTGGGACAGGGGCGCGAGCAGTACTTC	CSADLGQGREQYF
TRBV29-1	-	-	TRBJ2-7	TGCAGCGTGAGTCAAAGCTCCTACGAGCAGTACTTC	CSVSQSSYEQYF
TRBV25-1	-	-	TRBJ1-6	TGTGCCAGCAGTGAATCCCGGGAATCGGCCCTCCACTTT	CASSESRESALHF
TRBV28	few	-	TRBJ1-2	TGTGCCAGCAGTTTCGCAGGGCTTAACTATGGCTACACCTTC	CASSFAGLNYGYTF
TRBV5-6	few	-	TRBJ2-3	TGTGCCAGCAGCCCGGCGAGTAGCACAGATACGCAGTATTTT	CASSPASSTDTQYF
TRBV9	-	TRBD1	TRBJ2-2	TGTGCCAGCAGCGTCCAGGGGGCCCCCAACACCGGGGAGCTGTTTTTT	CASSVQGAPNTGELFF
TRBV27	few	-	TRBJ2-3	TGTGCCAGCAGCCGCTGGCGACGCACAGATACGCAGTATTTT	CASSRWRRTDTQYF
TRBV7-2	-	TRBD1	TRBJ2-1	TGTGCCAGCCTTGTTTCAGGGACAGGGGGAAACAATGAGCAGTTCTTC	CASLVSGTGGNNEQFF
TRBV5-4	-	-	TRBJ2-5	TGTGCCAGCAGCAGTCAGGGAATTCAAGAGACCCAGTACTTC	CASSSQGIQETQYF
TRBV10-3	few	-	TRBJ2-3	TGTGCCACCAGAGGACTTAACACAGATACGCAGTATTTT	CATRGLNTDTQYF
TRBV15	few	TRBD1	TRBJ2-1	TGTGCCACCAGCAGCTCATGGCGCGGGACAGGGGTCGGCAATGAGCAGTTCTTC	CATSSSWRGTGVGNEQFF
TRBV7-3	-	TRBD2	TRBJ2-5	TGTGCCAGCAGTTCCACGGGTGGGAGGGAGGAGACCCAGTACTTC	CASSSTGGREETQYF
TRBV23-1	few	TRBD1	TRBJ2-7	TGCGCCAGCAGTCAATACGGACCGAGACAGGGGAGTGACTCCTACGAGCAGTACTTC	CASSQYGPRQGSDSYEQYF
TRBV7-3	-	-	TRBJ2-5	TGTGCCAGCAGCTTAGCGCACCAAGAGACCCAGTACTTC	CASSLAHQETQYF
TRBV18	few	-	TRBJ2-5	TGTGCCAGCTCACCACCGCCTCTCCAAGAGACCCAGTACTTC	CASSPPPLQETQYF
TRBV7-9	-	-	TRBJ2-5	TGTGCCAGCAGCTTAATTCAAGAGACCCAGTACTTC	CASSLIQETQYF
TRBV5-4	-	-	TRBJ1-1	TGTGCCAGCAGCTCCAAGACAGTGAACACTGAAGCTTTCTTT	CASSSKTVNTEAFF
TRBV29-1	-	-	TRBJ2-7	TGCAGCGTTGACACCAGAGCCCACGAGCAGTACTTC	CSVDTRAHEQYF
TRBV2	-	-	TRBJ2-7	TGTGCCAGCAGCGGAAGGTACGAGCAGTACTTC	CASSGRYEQYF
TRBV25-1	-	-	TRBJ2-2	TGTGCCAGCAGTAGCCGTAACAACCACGCCGGGGAGCTGTTTTTT	CASSSRNNHAGELFF
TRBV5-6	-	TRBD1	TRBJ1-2	TGTGCCAGCAACTTCCAGGGACAGAACTATGGCTACACCTTC	CASNFQGQNYGYTF
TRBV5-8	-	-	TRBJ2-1	TGTGCCAGCAGCTTGGCCGGGGGTGCCTACAATGAGCAGTTCTTC	CASSLAGGAYNEQFF
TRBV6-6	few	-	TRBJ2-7	TGTGCCAGCAGTTACCCCCCAGTATACGAGCAGTACTTC	CASSYPPVYEQYF
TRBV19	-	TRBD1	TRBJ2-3	TGTGCCAGTAGTATATTACCGGGACAGGGACTACATACGCAGTATTTT	CASSILPGQGLHTQYF
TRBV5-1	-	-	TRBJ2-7	TGCGCCAGCAGGGCTGGCGCGGGGAGCTCCTACGAGCAGTACTTC	CASRAGAGSSYEQYF
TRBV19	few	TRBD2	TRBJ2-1	TGTGCCAGTAGTAGGGGACTAGCGGGCGGCACAGGTCCTGGTGAGCAGTTCTTC	CASSRGLAGGTGPGEQFF
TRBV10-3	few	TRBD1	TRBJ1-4	TGTGCCATCAGCGAAGGGACAGGCGGACATCGGGAAAAACTGTTTTTT	CAISEGTGGHREKLFF
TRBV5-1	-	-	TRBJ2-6	TGCGCCAGCAGCTCGCGGACAGCCATACTGTCTGGGGCCAACGTCCTGACTTTC	CASSSRTAILSGANVLTF
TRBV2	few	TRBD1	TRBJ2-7	TGTGCCAGCAGTAAGGACAGGGGATACGAGCAGTACTTC	CASSKDRGYEQYF
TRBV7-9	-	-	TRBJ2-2	TGTGCCAGCAGCCTTCGGGAGCCGAACACCGGGGAGCTGTTTTTT	CASSLREPNTGELFF
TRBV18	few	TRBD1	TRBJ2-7	TGTGCCAGCTCAGACACCGGACAGGGGGCGGTCGAGCAGTACTTC	CASSDTGQGAVEQYF
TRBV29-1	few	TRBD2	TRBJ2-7	TGCAGCGTCTTGCGGGGGGCTAGCGGTAATTACGAGCAGTACTTC	CSVLRGASGNYEQYF
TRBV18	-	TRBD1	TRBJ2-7	TGTGCCAGCTCCCATGGGACAGATTATGAGCAGTACTTC	CASSHGTDYEQYF
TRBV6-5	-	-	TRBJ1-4	TGTGCCAGCAGGATGGGGGGGCCTAATGAAAAACTGTTTTTT	CASRMGGPNEKLFF